A single sample gave rise to the 2 T cell receptor beta chains below, sequenced in a study of blood T cell repertoires in COVID-19. Data came from immunoSEQ multiplex PCR; TCRdb stores just in-frame clones and leaves some out. The sample shows some 200,000 clones, around 83% of them seen only once. The sample consisted of peripheral blood. The receptor set was obtained from a man aged 45-65 years with active or convalescent COVID-19.

This sequence joins TRBV5-4 and TRBJ2-1; D possibly corresponds to TRBD2 (6 bases). The CDR3 is 16 residues long. The V and J ends lost 4 bases and 0 bases respectively, with 14 bases between them. The V gene's germline CDR1 is SGHNT and CDR2 YYREEE (reference sequence). CDR3 protein: CASSQLGGASYNEQFF. CDR3 DNA sequence: TGTGCCAGCAGCCAACTCGGGGGAGCCTCCTACAATGAGCAGTTCTTC.

CDR3 in DNA: TGTGCCAGCAGGGCCACACCGTCCCGGCCCCAGCATTTT. Translating gives CASRATPSRPQHF. The chain joins TRBV2 to TRBJ1-5, with D uncertain. The V end was cut by 6 bases, the J end by 9 bases, with 15 bases between. The CDR3 consists of 13 residues. Germline-derived CDR1 and CDR2 are SNHLY and FYNNEI.